The present T cell receptor beta chain was sequenced within a study of shared clonotypes between healthy human individuals. Study details: With ages of 18 to 49, the donors were a couple of women and three men.

The naive CD8 subset, CD45RO-negative cells positively selected for CCR7, excluded terminally differentiated effector memory CD45RA+ cells. Donors included only healthy HIV-negative adults lacking recent acute infections or vaccinations. With regard to this clone: What it binds is not known.

V was clipped by 5 bases and J by 0 bases; unmatched bases: 10. The germline V gene has CDR1 MDHEN and CDR2 SYDVKM. The CDR3 sequence is 16 residues long. Study conclusions and caveats: Of the naive CD4 clonotypes, around 4.9% were shared across several donors.

Genomic DNA per cell subset filled all wells of several immunoSEQ plates. TCRdb's copy holds only in-frame clones and misses some; the assay was immunoSEQ multiplex PCR. Altogether roughly 2,000,000 clones are present, over 85% being singletons, with the ten largest covering approximately 1.7%. This sequence was found in a man between 18 and 35 years old in good health. Some clones in this sample may be carry-over from other donors' samples. The chain combines TRBV28 with TRBJ2-7, with 7 bases identical to TRBD2. The sequencing sample was made of naive CD8+ T cells from PBMCs. CDR3 loop: CASSGGLADNSYEQYF. The CDR3 DNA reads as TGTGCCAGCAGTGGCGGGCTAGCGGATAACTCCTACGAGCAGTACTTC.